This entry features one T cell receptor beta chain sequence. Its antigen is unidentified. Across several immunoSEQ plates, the genomic DNA of each subset was split evenly. Libraries were prepared by immunoSEQ multiplex PCR; TCRdb keeps only in-frame clonotypes and omits some of them. The sample lists some 1,900,000 clones, 85% to 95% occurring once. This specimen comes from a study of shared clonotypes between healthy human individuals. For the study at large: Per donor, CD8 memory used one plate, CD8 naive used two, CD4 memory used three and CD4 naive used three. Notes on the study in general: Sampling used blood alone; tissue repertoires probably differ.

Terminally differentiated effector memory CD45RA+ cells were excluded from the naive CD8 cells, which were CD45RO-negative and positively selected for CCR7. Donors, without exception, were Caucasian adults residing in Nashville, Tennessee. This clonotype originated in a man between 18 and 29 years old in good health. The sequencing input was naive CD8+ T cells sorted from blood.

CDR3 sequence (DNA): TGTGCCAGCAGCCAAGGGGGTATCACTGAAGCTTTCTTT. Residues: CASSQGGITEAFF. This chain uses TRBV7-9 with TRBJ1-1, with D perhaps TRBD1 (6 bases). Between the trimmed V and J ends, which lost 5 bases and 4 bases, there was a span of 11 bases. The CDR3 is 13 amino acids. Germline CDR1 is SEHNR and CDR2 is FQNEAQ (reference sequence).